A selection of T cell receptor beta chains follows, all from one sample in a study of control samples from healthy donors and cancer patients. TCRdb's copy holds only in-frame clones and misses some; the assay was immunoSEQ multiplex PCR. The sample holds about 80,000 clones, roughly 90% seen once. Sequences were obtained from blood. The receptors shown here come from a woman aged 45-60 years in good health. Each CDR3 is given with its conserved first and last residue. Each record gives: D gene, clone size, V gene, CDR3 protein. A D gene is named only where the DNA matches it firmly. Size tells how often a clone was seen (once, few, many) or the class of an expanded clone, and some rows leave it out.

>NA|NA|TRBV11-2
CASSRGWENTGELFF
>TRBD1|NA|TRBV7-2
CASSFRTGANEKLFF
>TRBD1|NA|TRBV9
CASSLRGPGELFF
>NA|NA|TRBV6-5
CASSARPGSSYEQYF
>NA|NA|TRBV30
CAWSAGQGINNEQFF
>NA|NA|TRBV5-6
CASSLVGRSRATGEQFF
>TRBD1|NA|TRBV13
CASSGQGEGKNTEAFF
>TRBD1|NA|TRBV27
CATRQRTGTHEQYF
>NA|NA|TRBV2
CASSVRNQPQHF
>NA|NA|TRBV19
CASSIAWGTEAFF
>NA|once|TRBV2
CASSEVRNTGELFF
>TRBD1|NA|TRBV19
CASSYGDRAFNEAFF
>TRBD1|NA|TRBV2
CASRKGQGVALFSEQFF
>NA|NA|TRBV3-1/TRBV3-2
CASSRSTGSGNSPLHF
>NA|NA|TRBV9
CASSRQGGANTGELFF
>TRBD1|NA|TRBV6-5
CATRQDRDRRKAFF
>TRBD2|NA|TRBV5-1
CASSLNLAGAGDTQYF
>NA|NA|TRBV10-3
CAIRWTGSGNTIYF
>NA|NA|TRBV10-2
CASSEQDEQYF
>NA|NA|TRBV30
CAWLRGNTIYF
>NA|NA|TRBV30
CAWTTSLAGIHYEQYF
>NA|NA|TRBV30
CAWSIKVNTEAFF
>NA|NA|TRBV5-1
CASSLVLGGNTEAFF
>NA|NA|TRBV5-1
CASSLGVANTEAFF
>TRBD1|NA|TRBV27
CASRRTGSNQPQHF
>NA|NA|TRBV5-1
CASSLVGLREQYF
>TRBD2|NA|TRBV7-9
CASSLTEPSGAGELFF
>TRBD1|NA|TRBV2
CASNLRQGSVSPLHF
>TRBD2|NA|TRBV9
CASSVGSGGTDTQYF
>TRBD1|NA|TRBV11-3
CASSPPGQGSLKFF
>NA|few|TRBV10-1
CASSEQLYDREAFF
>NA|NA|TRBV29-1
CSVVGSTDTQYF
>NA|NA|TRBV2
CASNPRFSYNEQFF
>NA|NA|TRBV6-1
CASSEGGPNTEAFF
>NA|once|TRBV29-1
CSVTGGNSGNTIYF
>NA|once|TRBV7-6
CASSIGQGGNQETQYF
>NA|NA|TRBV9
CASSVGQRQETQYF
>TRBD1|NA|TRBV9
CASSETGGVYPYGYTF
>NA|once|TRBV15
CATSRDLSPISTDALYGYTF
>TRBD1|NA|TRBV13
CASAYYTVAGTGGEMAF
>TRBD1|NA|TRBV18
CASSPQGGGSDNSPLHF
>NA|NA|TRBV5-4
CASSPRDSWGYGYTF
>NA|few|TRBV10-3
CAISDTAVKDNTAIPNTEAFF
>NA|NA|TRBV24-1
CATSDSLPGTDTQYF
>TRBD2|NA|TRBV29-1
CSVEPSSGGATYNEQFF
>TRBD1|NA|TRBV2
CASIRTGFRYTF
>NA|NA|TRBV5-6
CASSPRLAGYTF
>NA|NA|TRBV20-1
CSASLDPSSYEQYF
>NA|NA|TRBV6-5
CASSTGYYHTGELFF
>NA|NA|TRBV6-1
CASSDQTQSYGYTF
>TRBD2|NA|TRBV9
CASSPYRGGGYTDTQYF
>NA|NA|TRBV5-1
CASRLTPGGPIGELFF
>NA|NA|TRBV19
CASSKKASSTEAFF
>NA|NA|TRBV6-1
CASSEMGSEQYF
>NA|NA|TRBV21-1
CASQCDYTQYF
>TRBD1|NA|TRBV29-1
CSVETGDGGYTF
>NA|NA|TRBV2
CASTSRAGEGTNEKLFF
>TRBD1|NA|TRBV2
CASSEGDREAFF
>NA|NA|TRBV5-1
CASSLSLPYEQYF